This TCR beta chain was sequenced for a study of Ad26.COV2.S vaccination and SARS-CoV-2 variants. For the study at large: Participant was drawn from the COV1001 Ad26.COV2.S trial arm.

The V gene end was trimmed by 0 bases and the J gene end by 0 bases; junction bases not matched to a gene: 4. This CDR3 is built from 18 residues. Germline CDR1 is SGHNT and CDR2 is YYREEE (reference sequence). With respect to this clone: Its antigen remains unknown.

Noted treatment: approximately 18 received Ad26.COV2.S at low or high dose, single or two shots; a few received placebo; per-sample allocation not given. Sample collection was performed on day 63 after the first vaccine or placebo injection. Broader study findings: A substantial breadth of spike-specific CD8+ and CD4+ T cell responses after vaccination has been reported. An underestimation of total T cell responses may have resulted from the TCR breadth and depth analyses.

Sequencing used immunoSEQ multiplex PCR; TCRdb keeps in-frame clones, though not all of them. The table records 300,000 to 350,000 clones, roughly 84% of them present only once. The rearrangement uses TRBV5-4 and TRBJ2-6; TRBD2 matches at 9 bases. The receptor was derived from a person aged 18 to 65 who received the Ad26.COV2.S COVID-19 vaccine or a placebo. The specimen was peripheral blood, collected in a trial of Ad26.COV2.S vaccine versus placebo. The CDR3 DNA is TGTGCCAGCAGCTTGGGGACTAGCGTTTACTCTGGGGCCAACGTCCTGACTTTC. Translation gives CASSLGTSVYSGANVLTF. The full variable domain, rest sourced from reference TRBV5-4 and TRBJ2-6, is ETGVTQSPTHLIKTRGQQVTLRCSSQSGHNTVSWYQQALGQGPQFIFQYYREEENGRGNFPPRFSGLQFPNYSSELNVNALELDDSALYLCASSLGTSVYSGANVLTFGAGSRLTVL.